Following are 32 T cell receptor beta chains from one sample sequenced in a study of cytomegalovirus exposure and HLA in healthy donors. Sequenced by immunoSEQ multiplex PCR; TCRdb stores in-frame clones only, minus some. The sample comprises approximately 160,000 clones, around 90% of which are singletons, and about 3.1% rests with the top ten. Sequencing used PBMCs. The receptors shown here come from a woman aged 18-35 years in good health and CMV-seropositive.

The CDR3 region is CASSGGAYNEQFF. In DNA form, the CDR3 reads TGTGCCAGCAGCGGAGGGGCCTACAATGAGCAGTTCTTC. The chain is built from TRBV7-2 and TRBJ2-1; tentatively, D is TRBD2 (6 bases). V was cut by 5 bases and J by 2 bases, with 7 bases left in between. This CDR3 is 13 amino acids long. CDR1 and CDR2 from the germline V gene are SGHTA and FQGNSA.

The gene calls are TRBV30 and TRBJ2-3; D is unclear. V lost 0 bases, J lost 3 bases, and 7 bases lay in between. Germline CDR1 is GTSNPN and CDR2 is SVGIG (reference sequence). The CDR3 extends over 13 amino acids. The CDR3 nucleotides are TGTGCCTGGAGTGTAGAGTTTACAGATACGCAGTATTTT. It encodes CAWSVEFTDTQYF.

V is TRBV30 and J is TRBJ1-1; 10 bases agree with TRBD1. The trim removed 3 bases at V and 10 bases at J, leaving 8 bases unmatched. The CDR3 has 13 amino acids. Germline CDR1 is GTSNPN and CDR2 is SVGIG (reference sequence). The chain's CDR3 is CAWRGDRGSGAFF. CDR3 in DNA: TGTGCCTGGAGAGGGGACAGGGGCTCCGGAGCTTTCTTT.

This sequence joins TRBV12-5 and TRBJ2-1, with a weak D call TRBD2 (5 bases). V shed 5 bases and J shed 6 bases, with 17 bases lying between them. The CDR3 has 15 residues. The germline V gene encodes CDR1 LGHNT and CDR2 FRNRAP. CDR3 nucleotides: TGTGCTAGTGGTAGCGGTGAGTTTCCCCTCAATGAGCAGTTCTTC. Encoded protein: CASGSGEFPLNEQFF. The complete variable domain, with remaining parts taken from reference TRBV12-5 and TRBJ2-1, reads DARVTQTPRHKVTEMGQEVTMRCQPILGHNTVFWYRQTMMQGLELLAYFRNRAPLDDSGMPKDRFSAEMPDATLATLKIQPSEPRDSAVYFCASGSGEFPLNEQFFGPGTRLTVL.

This clone appeared a few times. The chain links TRBV28 to TRBJ2-7; 7 bases match TRBD1. J gave up 13 bases and V 6 bases, and 12 bases lay outside the gene matches. CDR1 is MDHEN, CDR2 SYDVKM, per germline. The CDR3 length is 12 residues. CDR3 sequence (DNA): TGTGCCAGCAGGACCGGGACAGCCAGATCCTACTTC. It is translated as CASRTGTARSYF.

The count of this clone is one. The chain has TRBV11-2 and TRBJ2-1, with a possible D match to TRBD2 (6 bases). This CDR3 region has 16 residues. V lost 0 bases to trimming and J lost 4 bases, with 13 bases between them. Germline values: CDR1 SGHAT, CDR2 FQNNGV. The CDR3 nucleotides read TGTGCCAGCAGCTTAGATTTAGCGGTAAAATACAATGAGCAGTTCTTC. This sequence encodes CASSLDLAVKYNEQFF.

This chain uses TRBV4-2 with TRBJ2-3, with 12 bases aligning to TRBD2. The germline V gene has CDR1 LGHNA and CDR2 YNFKEQ. V was clipped by 0 bases and J by 2 bases; unmatched bases: 9. This CDR3 comprises 19 residues. The CDR3 region is CASSQDGLAGGWDTDTQYF. CDR3 DNA: TGTGCCAGCAGCCAAGATGGGCTAGCGGGAGGGTGGGACACAGATACGCAGTATTTT.

The rearrangement links TRBV6-1 to TRBJ1-5, with 8 positions matching TRBD1. Germline V CDR1 and CDR2: MNHNS, SASEGT. The CDR3 sequence is 13 residues long. Trimming at V came to 5 bases and at J to 4 bases, leaving 1 base not matched to a gene. CDR3 sequence (DNA): TGTGCCAGCAGTACAGGGGGAAATCAGCCCCAGCATTTT. Its protein is CASSTGGNQPQHF.

This chain links TRBV10-3 with TRBJ2-3, with no clear D. Trimming cost V 3 bases and J 0 bases, with 13 bases left between them. In germline, CDR1 is ENHRY, CDR2 SYGVKD. The CDR3 sequence is 16 residues long. The CDR3: CAISDGERGSTDTQYF. The CDR3 region has the DNA TGTGCCATCAGTGATGGCGAGAGAGGCAGCACAGATACGCAGTATTTT.

The chain employs TRBV10-3 and TRBJ1-1; 7 nucleotides align to TRBD1. Trimming cost V 6 bases and J 4 bases; bases outside gene matches: 8. The CDR3 has 14 amino acids. Germline V gene sequence: CDR1 ENHRY, CDR2 SYGVKD. Here the CDR3 reads CAISPQGGFTEAFF. CDR3 sequence (DNA): TGTGCCATCAGCCCTCAGGGGGGTTTCACTGAAGCTTTCTTT.

The V and J genes are TRBV12-5 and TRBJ2-5; 8 bases are shared with TRBD2. Germline V gene data show CDR1 as LGHNT and CDR2 as FRNRAP. V was clipped by 6 bases and J by 4 bases; unmatched bases: 4. The CDR3 runs 13 residues. DNA of the CDR3: TGTGCTAGTGGGCCCCTAGCGGGAGAGACCCAGTACTTC. This translates into CASGPLAGETQYF.

This chain connects TRBV11-2 to TRBJ1-5; tentative D call: TRBD1 (6 bases). This CDR3 contains 13 residues. With 5 bases removed from V and 5 bases from J, the gap between germline ends came to 10 bases. CDR1 and CDR2 from the germline V gene are SGHAT and FQNNGV. This chain's CDR3 is CASSLYRDQPQHF. The CDR3 nucleotides read TGTGCCAGCAGCCTCTACAGGGATCAGCCCCAGCATTTT.

The CDR3 loop is CASSSGRATYEQYF. The CDR3 region has the DNA TGTGCCAGCAGCTCCGGGAGAGCAACCTACGAGCAGTACTTC. This chain connects TRBV11-2 to TRBJ2-7, with a possible D match to TRBD2 (6 bases). Germline V lookup: CDR1 SGHAT, CDR2 FQNNGV. The germline V and J ends were trimmed by 4 bases and 2 bases, with 12 bases remaining between them. The CDR3 spans 14 residues.

The chain couples TRBV4-1 to TRBJ2-5; D remains unclear. The CDR3 spans 14 residues. Trimming shortened V by 1 base and J by 5 bases, and 11 bases separated the two germline ends. Germline V gene lookup returns CDR1 MGHRA and CDR2 YSYEKL. CDR3: CASSQVALQETQYF. In nucleotides, the CDR3 is TGCGCCAGCAGCCAAGTGGCCCTTCAGGAGACCCAGTACTTC.

The chain uses TRBV27 and TRBJ2-3, with 7 bases that match TRBD2. In germline, CDR1 is MNHEY, CDR2 SMNVEV (reference sequence). This CDR3 comprises 10 residues. J lost 6 bases, V lost 10 bases, and 1 base had no gene match. DNA of the CDR3: TGTGCCACCGGGGGGGATACGCAGTATTTT. Protein sequence: CATGGDTQYF.

This clone was seen once. The chain is built from TRBV28 and TRBJ2-1; D call uncertain. Germline CDR1 MDHEN, CDR2 SYDVKM. CDR3 size: 15 residues. Trimming took off 3 bases at V and 4 bases at J, with 13 bases between the two ends. The CDR3, as DNA: TGTGCCAGCAGTTTTTCACAGTTGATGTACAATGAGCAGTTCTTC. It specifies CASSFSQLMYNEQFF.

CDR3 loop: CASSLRTGGEVRRYEQYF. The CDR3 DNA reads as TGTGCCAGCAGCTTACGGACAGGGGGCGAAGTGCGTCGGTACGAGCAGTACTTC. The gene calls are TRBV11-2 and TRBJ2-7, with 11 positions matching TRBD1. With 2 bases clipped from V and 4 bases from J, the junction kept 13 bases outside the gene matches. The germline gives CDR1 SGHAT, CDR2 FQNNGV. The CDR3 has 18 residues. The full variable domain, completed using reference TRBV11-2 and TRBJ2-7, is EAGVAQSPRYKIIEKRQSVAFWCNPISGHATLYWYQQILGQGPKLLIQFQNNGVVDDSQLPKDRFSAERLKGVDSTLKIQPAKLEDSAVYLCASSLRTGGEVRRYEQYFGPGTRLTVT.

This clone was recorded a few times. The chain carries TRBV4-1 and TRBJ1-2; D ambiguous. Trimming cost V 1 base and J 6 bases, with 12 bases left between them. CDR1 MGHRA and CDR2 YSYEKL come from the germline V gene. CDR3 length: 14 amino acids. CDR3 residues: CASSQVRKGDGYTF. CDR3 DNA sequence: TGCGCCAGCAGCCAAGTGCGGAAGGGAGATGGCTACACCTTC.

As concerns this clone: Other DNA sequences in this sample translate to the same CDR3. The chain employs TRBV7-6 and TRBJ2-7, with unresolved D. The CDR3 contains 15 residues. With 1 base removed from V and 1 base from J, the gap between germline ends came to 11 bases. CDR1 is SGHVS and CDR2 is FNYEAQ in the germline V gene. The CDR3 region has the DNA TGTGCCAGCAGCTTAGGAGCAGGTCCTTCCTACGAGCAGTACTTC. Its protein is CASSLGAGPSYEQYF.

CDR3: CASSVVAGGEQYF. The CDR3 DNA sequence: TGTGCCAGCAGCGTAGTAGCGGGAGGCGAGCAGTACTTC. The J gene is TRBJ2-7, the V gene TRBV9, with 10 bases that match TRBD2. This CDR3 region has 13 residues. V dropped 0 bases and J dropped 6; count of bases not matched to a gene: 0. Germline V CDR1 and CDR2: SGDLS, YYNGEE.

The chain links TRBV19 to TRBJ2-3; the match to TRBD2 covers 7 bases. Germline CDR1 and CDR2: LNHDA and SQIVND (reference sequence). The junction had 9 bases not matched to a gene; V was cut back by 7 bases and J by 2 bases. The CDR3 length is 15 residues. The DNA of the CDR3 is TGTGCCAGTACCAATTGGGGGAGGGTCACAGATACGCAGTATTTT. It translates to CASTNWGRVTDTQYF.

This clone is a singleton in its sample. V gene TRBV28 combines with J gene TRBJ1-3; D is possibly TRBD1 (6 bases). There are 16 residues in the CDR3. CDR1 is MDHEN and CDR2 is SYDVKM in the germline V gene. The V end lost 2 bases, the J end lost 3 bases, and 14 bases lay between the germline ends. The CDR3 DNA is TGTGCCAGCAGTTTAAGCTCACAGGGAAGTGGAAACACCATATATTTT. This gives the protein CASSLSSQGSGNTIYF.

This CDR3 reads CASSLDGGRASEQYF. CDR3 sequence (DNA): TGTGCCAGCAGCTTAGATGGCGGGAGGGCCTCCGAGCAGTACTTC. The V gene is TRBV7-3, the J gene TRBJ2-7; TRBD2 matches at 9 bases. Trimming took 2 bases from V and 6 from J; bases not matched to a gene: 8. There are 15 residues in the CDR3. From germline, CDR1 is SGHTA and CDR2 FQGTGA.

The genes are TRBV10-3 and TRBJ2-1, with 7 bases aligning to TRBD2. CDR1 is ENHRY, CDR2 SYGVKD, per germline. V dropped 6 bases and J dropped 9; count of bases not matched to a gene: 8. This CDR3 region has 13 residues. For the CDR3, the DNA is TGTGCCATCAGGGGCCGGGAGGACGGTGAGCAGTTCTTC. Its protein is CAIRGREDGEQFF.

This sequence joins TRBV28 and TRBJ2-5; 9 positions agree with TRBD2. Germline CDR1 and CDR2: MDHEN and SYDVKM. The CDR3 is 13 amino acids. CDR3 sequence: CAVIAGVGETQYF. CDR3 sequence (DNA): TGTGCAGTAATAGCGGGAGTTGGGGAGACCCAGTACTTC.

The chain uses TRBV6-6 and TRBJ1-1; D unresolved. The ends were cut back, 2 bases at V and 0 bases at J, with 10 bases in the middle. Germline CDR1 is MNHNY and CDR2 is SVGAGI (reference sequence). This CDR3 is 15 amino acids long. CDR3 in DNA: TGTGCCAGCAGTTACGGTAGCAACATGAACACTGAAGCTTTCTTT. The encoded protein is CASSYGSNMNTEAFF.

The chain uses TRBV19 and TRBJ2-5; no firm D call. The germline V gene encodes CDR1 LNHDA and CDR2 SQIVND (reference sequence). The germline V and J ends were trimmed by 2 bases and 2 bases, with 9 bases remaining between them. The CDR3 length is 14 residues. For the CDR3, the DNA is TGTGCCAGTAGTATATCACAGAATCAAGAGACCCAGTACTTC. Translation gives CASSISQNQETQYF. Supplemented by reference TRBV19 and TRBJ2-5, the full variable domain reads DGGITQSPKYLFRKEGQNVTLSCEQNLNHDAMYWYRQDPGQGLRLIYYSQIVNDFQKGDIAEGYSVSREKKESFPLTVTSAQKNPTAFYLCASSISQNQETQYFGPGTRLLVL.

The rearrangement joins TRBV11-2 to TRBJ1-2; TRBD1 aligns across 11 bases. The CDR3 sequence is 15 residues long. Germline V gene sequence: CDR1 SGHAT, CDR2 FQNNGV. The J segment lost 5 bases and the V segment lost 5 bases, leaving 7 bases of the junction unmatched. CDR3 in DNA: TGTGCCAGCAGCCTTGCCGGGACAGGGGGATATGGCTACACCTTC. Protein product: CASSLAGTGGYGYTF. Filled out from reference TRBV11-2 and TRBJ1-2, the complete variable domain reads EAGVAQSPRYKIIEKRQSVAFWCNPISGHATLYWYQQILGQGPKLLIQFQNNGVVDDSQLPKDRFSAERLKGVDSTLKIQPAKLEDSAVYLCASSLAGTGGYGYTFGSGTRLTVV.

The V and J genes are TRBV27 and TRBJ1-1, with a possible D match to TRBD1 (5 bases). Germline CDR1 reads MNHEY; CDR2 reads SMNVEV (reference sequence). Trimming removed 2 bases from V and 3 bases from J, with 13 bases in between. CDR3 length equals 15 residues. CDR3 sequence (DNA): TGTGCCAGCAGTTTACTCGCAGGGAGGGACACTGAAGCTTTCTTT. It codes for CASSLLAGRDTEAFF.

This rearrangement joins TRBV27 to TRBJ2-1; unclear D gene. There are 12 residues in the CDR3. Trimming left V 2 bases short and J 9 bases short, with 8 bases between. Germline CDR1 is MNHEY and CDR2 is SMNVEV (reference sequence). CDR3 DNA sequence: TGTGCCAGCAGTTTAGAGCGAGGTGAGCAGTTCTTC. It encodes CASSLERGEQFF.

The gene calls are TRBV29-1 and TRBJ1-3; a possible D gene is TRBD1 (5 bases). The CDR3 is 14 residues long. Germline-derived CDR1 and CDR2 are SQVTM and ANQGSEA. V lost 3 bases to trimming and J lost 4 bases, with 13 bases between them. The CDR3: CSVDGSGLGNTIYF. Written as DNA, the CDR3 is TGCAGCGTTGACGGTTCGGGACTAGGAAACACCATATATTTT.

The rearrangement links TRBV30 to TRBJ2-7, with D perhaps matching TRBD2 (5 bases). CDR1 and CDR2 (germline): GTSNPN, SVGIG (reference sequence). Trimming cost V 3 bases and J 3 bases, with 18 bases left between them. There are 15 residues in the CDR3. CDR3 region: CAWSPRTLRDYEQYF. The CDR3 DNA is TGTGCCTGGAGCCCAAGGACTTTAAGGGACTACGAGCAGTACTTC.